The 3 T cell receptor beta chains reported below all come from one sample, sequenced in a study of blood T cell repertoires in COVID-19. TCRdb keeps only in-frame clones here, not all; method: immunoSEQ multiplex PCR. The repertoire has 400,000 to 450,000 clones, 90% of them found once; the top ten carry 0.6% to 0.7%. The sequenced material came from PBMCs or T cells enriched from blood (not recorded which). These receptors originate from a man aged 18 to 35 who had recovered from COVID-19.

The CDR3 is CASSEVGTPGGNYGYTF. The CDR3 region has the DNA TGTGCCAGCAGTGAAGTAGGCACCCCAGGTGGGAACTATGGCTACACCTTC. This rearrangement joins TRBV6-1 to TRBJ1-2; the D is unclear. Trimming left V 1 base short and J 2 bases short, with 17 bases between. Germline V gene sequence: CDR1 MNHNS, CDR2 SASEGT. The CDR3 spans 17 residues.

CDR3 in amino acids: CASSWGQGRNQPQHF. DNA of the CDR3: TGTGCCAGCAGTTGGGGACAGGGACGAAATCAGCCCCAGCATTTT. The rearrangement uses TRBV28 and TRBJ1-5; 9 bases fit TRBD1. The CDR3 is 15 residues long. J gave up 4 bases and V 4 bases, and 5 bases lay outside the gene matches. The germline gives CDR1 MDHEN, CDR2 SYDVKM.

The genes are TRBV12-3 or TRBV12-4 and TRBJ1-4; D remains unclear. This CDR3 contains 13 residues. V dropped 5 bases and J dropped 8 bases, with 12 bases sitting between them. CDR3 DNA sequence: TGTGCCAGCAGTGATGGTGGCGGAGAAAAACTGTTTTTT. It translates to CASSDGGGEKLFF.